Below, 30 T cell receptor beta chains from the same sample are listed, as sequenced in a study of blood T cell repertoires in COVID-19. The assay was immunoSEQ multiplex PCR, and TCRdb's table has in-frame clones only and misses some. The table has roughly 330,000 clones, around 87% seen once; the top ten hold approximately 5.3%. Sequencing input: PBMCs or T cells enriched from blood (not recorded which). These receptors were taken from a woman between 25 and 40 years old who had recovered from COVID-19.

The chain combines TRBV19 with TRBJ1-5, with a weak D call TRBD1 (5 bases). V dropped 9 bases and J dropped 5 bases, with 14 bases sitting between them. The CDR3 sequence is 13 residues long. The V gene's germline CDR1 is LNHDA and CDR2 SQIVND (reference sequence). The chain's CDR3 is CASGGGGDQPQHF. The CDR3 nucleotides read TGTGCCAGCGGGGGAGGAGGGGATCAGCCCCAGCATTTT.

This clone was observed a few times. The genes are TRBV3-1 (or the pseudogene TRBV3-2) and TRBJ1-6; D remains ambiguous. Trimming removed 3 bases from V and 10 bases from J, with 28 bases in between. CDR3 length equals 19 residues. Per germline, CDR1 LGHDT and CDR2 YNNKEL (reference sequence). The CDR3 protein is CASSQNWAASPEEQSPLHF. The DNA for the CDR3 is TGTGCCAGCAGCCAGAATTGGGCTGCATCGCCCGAAGAACAATCACCCCTCCACTTT.

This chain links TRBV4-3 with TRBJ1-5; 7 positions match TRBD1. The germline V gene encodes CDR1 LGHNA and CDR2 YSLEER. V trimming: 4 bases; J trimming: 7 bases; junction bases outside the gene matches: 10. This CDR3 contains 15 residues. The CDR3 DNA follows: TGCGCCAGCAGCCGCTACAGGGGACGGGAACAGCCCCAGCATTTT. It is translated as CASSRYRGREQPQHF.

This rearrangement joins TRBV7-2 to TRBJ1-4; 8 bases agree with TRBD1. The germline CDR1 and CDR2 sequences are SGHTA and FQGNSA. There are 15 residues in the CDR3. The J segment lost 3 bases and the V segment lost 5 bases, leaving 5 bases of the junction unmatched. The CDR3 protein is CASSPGQGPNEKLFF. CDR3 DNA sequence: TGTGCCAGCAGCCCCGGACAGGGCCCTAATGAAAAACTGTTTTTT.

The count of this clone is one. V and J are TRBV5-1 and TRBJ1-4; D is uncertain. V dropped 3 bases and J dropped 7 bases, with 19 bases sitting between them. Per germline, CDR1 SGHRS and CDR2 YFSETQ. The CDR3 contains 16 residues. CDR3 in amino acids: CASSSQFGGRGEKLFF. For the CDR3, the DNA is TGCGCCAGCAGCTCTCAATTTGGCGGAAGAGGTGAAAAACTGTTTTTT.

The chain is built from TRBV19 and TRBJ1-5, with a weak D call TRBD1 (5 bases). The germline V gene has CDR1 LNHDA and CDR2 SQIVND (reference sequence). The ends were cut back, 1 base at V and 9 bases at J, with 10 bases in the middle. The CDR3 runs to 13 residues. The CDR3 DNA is TGTGCCAGTAGTATAGGGCGCGGGGGGCCCCAGCATTTT. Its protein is CASSIGRGGPQHF. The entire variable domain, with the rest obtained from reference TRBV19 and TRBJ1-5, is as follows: DGGITQSPKYLFRKEGQNVTLSCEQNLNHDAMYWYRQDPGQGLRLIYYSQIVNDFQKGDIAEGYSVSREKKESFPLTVTSAQKNPTAFYLCASSIGRGGPQHFGDGTRLSIL.

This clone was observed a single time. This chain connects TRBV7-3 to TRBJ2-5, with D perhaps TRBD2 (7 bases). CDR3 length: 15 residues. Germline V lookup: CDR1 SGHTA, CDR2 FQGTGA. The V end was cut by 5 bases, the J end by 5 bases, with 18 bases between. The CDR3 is CASSPHTGGGETQYF. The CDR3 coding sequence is TGTGCCAGCAGCCCTCATACGGGGGGCGGTGAGACCCAGTACTTC.

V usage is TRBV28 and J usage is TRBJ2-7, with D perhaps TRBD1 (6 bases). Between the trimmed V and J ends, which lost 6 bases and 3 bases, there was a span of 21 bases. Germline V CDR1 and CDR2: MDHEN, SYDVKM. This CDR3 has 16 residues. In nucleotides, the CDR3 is TGTGCCAGCAGACCTCGACAGGCAGACTTTAACTACGAGCAGTACTTC. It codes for CASRPRQADFNYEQYF.

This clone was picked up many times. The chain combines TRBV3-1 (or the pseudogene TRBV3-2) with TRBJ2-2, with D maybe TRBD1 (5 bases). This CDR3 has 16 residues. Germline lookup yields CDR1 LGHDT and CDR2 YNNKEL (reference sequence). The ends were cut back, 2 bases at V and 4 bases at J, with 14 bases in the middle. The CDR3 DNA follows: TGTGCCAGCAGCCAAATCCCGCAGGGTCTCACCGGGGAGCTGTTTTTT. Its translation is CASSQIPQGLTGELFF.

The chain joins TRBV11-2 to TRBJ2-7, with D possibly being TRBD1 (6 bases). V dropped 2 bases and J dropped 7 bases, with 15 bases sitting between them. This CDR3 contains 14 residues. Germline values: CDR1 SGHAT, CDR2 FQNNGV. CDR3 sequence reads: CASSLQGTLREQYF. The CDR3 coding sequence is TGTGCCAGCAGCTTACAGGGGACCCTAAGGGAGCAGTACTTC.

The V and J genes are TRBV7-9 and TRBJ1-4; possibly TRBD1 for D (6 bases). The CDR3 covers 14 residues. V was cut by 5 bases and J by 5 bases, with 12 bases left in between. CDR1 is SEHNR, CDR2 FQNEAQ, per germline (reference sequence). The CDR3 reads CASSPGHRNEKLFF. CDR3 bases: TGTGCCAGCAGCCCGGGACACAGGAATGAAAAACTGTTTTTT. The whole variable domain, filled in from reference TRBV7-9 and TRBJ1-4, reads DTGVSQNPRHKITKRGQNVTFRCDPISEHNRLYWYRQTLGQGPEFLTYFQNEAQLEKSRLLSDRFSAERPKGSFSTLEIQRTEQGDSAMYLCASSPGHRNEKLFFGSGTQLSVL.

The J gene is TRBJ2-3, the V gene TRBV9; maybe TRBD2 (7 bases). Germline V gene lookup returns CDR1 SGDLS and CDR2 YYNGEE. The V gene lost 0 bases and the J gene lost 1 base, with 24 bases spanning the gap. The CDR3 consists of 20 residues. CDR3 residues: CASSVVGAVGGAPGTDTQYF. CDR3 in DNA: TGTGCCAGCAGCGTAGTTGGGGCCGTGGGGGGGGCCCCCGGCACAGATACGCAGTATTTT.

The CDR3 coding sequence is TGTGCCAGCTCACCAGAAGTTGGGGACAGGGTCTATGGCTACACCTTC. As protein: CASSPEVGDRVYGYTF. V and J are TRBV18 and TRBJ1-2, with 9 bases lining up with TRBD1. The ends lost 2 bases at V and 4 bases at J; junction bases unmatched: 8. Germline assignment: CDR1 KGHSH and CDR2 LQKENI. CDR3 length equals 16 residues.

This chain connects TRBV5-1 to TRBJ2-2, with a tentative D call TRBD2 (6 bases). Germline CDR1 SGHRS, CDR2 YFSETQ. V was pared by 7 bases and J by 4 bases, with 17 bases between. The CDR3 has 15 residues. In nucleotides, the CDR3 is TGCGCCAGCGGCGTAGGGGTTAGCGGCACCGGGGAGCTGTTTTTT. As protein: CASGVGVSGTGELFF.

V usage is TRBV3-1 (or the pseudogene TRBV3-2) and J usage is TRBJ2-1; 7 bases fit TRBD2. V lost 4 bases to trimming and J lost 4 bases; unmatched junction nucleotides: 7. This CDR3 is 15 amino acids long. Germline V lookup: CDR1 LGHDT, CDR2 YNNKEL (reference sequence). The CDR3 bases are TGTGCCAGCAGCCCTCGAGCGGGGTATTACAATGAGCAGTTCTTC. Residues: CASSPRAGYYNEQFF.

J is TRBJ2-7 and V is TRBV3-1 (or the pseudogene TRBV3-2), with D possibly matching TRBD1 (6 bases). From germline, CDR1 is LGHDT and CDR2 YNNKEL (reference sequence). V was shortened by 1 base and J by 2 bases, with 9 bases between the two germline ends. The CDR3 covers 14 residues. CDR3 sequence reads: CASSQGGTTYEQYF. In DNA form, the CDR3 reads TGTGCCAGCAGCCAAGGTGGGACAACCTACGAGCAGTACTTC.

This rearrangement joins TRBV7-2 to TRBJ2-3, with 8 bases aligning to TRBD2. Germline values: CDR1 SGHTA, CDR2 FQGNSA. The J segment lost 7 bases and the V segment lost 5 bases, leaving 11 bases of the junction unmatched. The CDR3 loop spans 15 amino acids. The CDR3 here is CASSVQRGGQHTQYF. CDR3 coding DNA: TGTGCCAGCAGCGTCCAACGGGGGGGCCAGCATACGCAGTATTTT.

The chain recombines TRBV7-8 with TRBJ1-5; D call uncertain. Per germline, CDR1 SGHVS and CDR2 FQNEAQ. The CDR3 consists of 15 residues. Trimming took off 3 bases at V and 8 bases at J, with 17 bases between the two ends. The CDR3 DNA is TGTGCCAGCAGCTTGTGGGAGGCCGTCCGTAAGCCCCAGCATTTT. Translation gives CASSLWEAVRKPQHF.

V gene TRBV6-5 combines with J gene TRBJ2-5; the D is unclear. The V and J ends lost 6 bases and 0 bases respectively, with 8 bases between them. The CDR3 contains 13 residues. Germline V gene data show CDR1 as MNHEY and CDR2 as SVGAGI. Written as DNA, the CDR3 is TGTGCCAGCAGGCAGGTGAACCAAGAGACCCAGTACTTC. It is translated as CASRQVNQETQYF.

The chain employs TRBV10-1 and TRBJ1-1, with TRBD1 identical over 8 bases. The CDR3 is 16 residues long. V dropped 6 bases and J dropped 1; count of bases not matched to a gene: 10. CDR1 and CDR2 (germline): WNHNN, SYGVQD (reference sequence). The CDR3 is CASSITPGQENTEAFF. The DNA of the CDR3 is TGCGCCAGCAGCATAACTCCGGGACAGGAGAACACTGAAGCTTTCTTT.

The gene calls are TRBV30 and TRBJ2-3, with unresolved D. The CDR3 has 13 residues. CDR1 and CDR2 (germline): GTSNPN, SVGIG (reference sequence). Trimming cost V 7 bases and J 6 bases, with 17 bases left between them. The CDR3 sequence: CAFRATSRDTQYF. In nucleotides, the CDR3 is TGTGCCTTCCGTGCTACGTCGCGGGATACGCAGTATTTT.

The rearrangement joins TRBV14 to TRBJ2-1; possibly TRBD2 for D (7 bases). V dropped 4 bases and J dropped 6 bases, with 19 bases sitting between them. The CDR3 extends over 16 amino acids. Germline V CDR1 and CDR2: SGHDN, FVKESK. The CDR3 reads CASSLLKAGAPNEQFF. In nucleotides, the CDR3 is TGTGCCAGCAGCCTCCTAAAGGCGGGGGCCCCCAATGAGCAGTTCTTC.

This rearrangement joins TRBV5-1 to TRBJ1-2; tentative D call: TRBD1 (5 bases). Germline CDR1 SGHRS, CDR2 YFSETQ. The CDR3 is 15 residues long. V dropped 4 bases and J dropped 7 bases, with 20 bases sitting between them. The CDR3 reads CASSPSGGPGGGYTF. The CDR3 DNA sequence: TGCGCCAGCAGCCCATCGGGTGGCCCGGGGGGTGGCTACACCTTC.

CDR3 bases: TGTGCCAGCAGCCAGCACAGGTCTGGCGAGCAGTACTTC. Its protein is CASSQHRSGEQYF. The gene calls are TRBV3-1 (or the pseudogene TRBV3-2) and TRBJ2-7; D might be TRBD1 (5 bases). V was cut by 3 bases and J by 6 bases, with 12 bases left in between. The germline CDR1 and CDR2 sequences are LGHDT and YNNKEL (reference sequence). The CDR3 runs to 13 residues.

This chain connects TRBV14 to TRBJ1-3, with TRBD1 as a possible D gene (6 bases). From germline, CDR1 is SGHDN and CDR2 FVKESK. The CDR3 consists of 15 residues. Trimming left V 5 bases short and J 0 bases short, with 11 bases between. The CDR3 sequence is CASSFTGFSGNTIYF. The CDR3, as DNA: TGTGCCAGCAGCTTCACAGGGTTCTCTGGAAACACCATATATTTT.

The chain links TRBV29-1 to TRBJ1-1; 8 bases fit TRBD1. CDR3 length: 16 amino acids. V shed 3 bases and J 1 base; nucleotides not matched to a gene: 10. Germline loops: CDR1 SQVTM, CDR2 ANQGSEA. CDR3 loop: CSVDPGTGRGNTEAFF. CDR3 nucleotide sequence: TGCAGCGTTGACCCCGGGACAGGAAGGGGGAACACTGAAGCTTTCTTT.

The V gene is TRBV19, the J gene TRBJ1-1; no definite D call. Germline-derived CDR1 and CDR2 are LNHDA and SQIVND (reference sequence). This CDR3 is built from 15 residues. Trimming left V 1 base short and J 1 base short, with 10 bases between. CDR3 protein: CASSIGPVSNTEAFF. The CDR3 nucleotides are TGTGCCAGTAGTATAGGGCCAGTTTCGAACACTGAAGCTTTCTTT.

The DNA for the CDR3 is TGTGCCAGCAGCTTAGCTAGCGGCGGCGAGCAGTACTTC. It translates to CASSLASGGEQYF. The genes are TRBV7-9 and TRBJ2-7; possible D gene TRBD2, 6 bases. The CDR3 spans 13 residues. CDR1 and CDR2 (germline): SEHNR, FQNEAQ (reference sequence). V lost 0 bases and J 6 bases, leaving 9 bases between the germline ends.

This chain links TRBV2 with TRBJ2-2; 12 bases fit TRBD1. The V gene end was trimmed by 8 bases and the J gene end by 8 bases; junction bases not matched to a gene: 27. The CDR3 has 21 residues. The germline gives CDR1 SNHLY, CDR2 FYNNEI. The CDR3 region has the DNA TGTGCCAGCCTTACCATGGGAGTAGACGGTCCGGGACAGGGGGCGTTGGGGGAGCTGTTTTTT. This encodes CASLTMGVDGPGQGALGELFF.

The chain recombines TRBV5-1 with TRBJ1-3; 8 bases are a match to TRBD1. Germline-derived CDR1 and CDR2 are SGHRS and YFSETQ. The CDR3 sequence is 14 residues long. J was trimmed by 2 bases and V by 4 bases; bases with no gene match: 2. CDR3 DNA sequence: TGCGCCAGCAGCACGACAGGGGCTGGAAACACCATATATTTT. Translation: CASSTTGAGNTIYF.